This T cell receptor (beta chain) was observed in a study of cytomegalovirus exposure and HLA in healthy donors. Broader study findings: Later analysis demonstrated an association between a missense DCLRE1C variant and TCR beta V- and J-gene trimming. Most subjects' HLA-A and HLA-B alleles were reportedly predicted from TCR beta sequences. Cytomegalovirus-associated TCR beta chains were listed, numbering 150 to 200.

Trimming left V 2 bases short and J 4 bases short, with 11 bases between. Germline-derived CDR1 and CDR2 are SNHLY and FYNNEI. This CDR3 comprises 14 residues. This clone was counted only a few times. As yet, its antigen is unknown. Primers: 60 Vbeta forward and 13 Jbeta reverse. The table came from immunoSEQ multiplex PCR; TCRdb's copy has only in-frame clones and leaves some out. The data contain some 160,000 clones, less than 10% of them singletons. V gene TRBV2 combines with J gene TRBJ2-5; D is possibly TRBD2 (5 bases). Material: PBMCs. This clonotype originated in a male donor in good health and CMV-seronegative. The CDR3 here is CASSESQRGETQYF. The CDR3 DNA reads as TGTGCCAGCAGTGAATCCCAACGGGGAGAGACCCAGTACTTC.